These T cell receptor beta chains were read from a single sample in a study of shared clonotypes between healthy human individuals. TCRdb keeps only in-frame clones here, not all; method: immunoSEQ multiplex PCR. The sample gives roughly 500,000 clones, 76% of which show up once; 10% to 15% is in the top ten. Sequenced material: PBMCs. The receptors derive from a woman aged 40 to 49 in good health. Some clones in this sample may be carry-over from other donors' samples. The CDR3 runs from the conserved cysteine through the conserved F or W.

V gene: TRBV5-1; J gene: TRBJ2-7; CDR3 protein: CASSLGPNYEQYF
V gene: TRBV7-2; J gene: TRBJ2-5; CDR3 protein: CASRPGLAGGGETQYF
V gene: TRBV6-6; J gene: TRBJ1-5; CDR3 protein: CASSRDSSNQPQHF
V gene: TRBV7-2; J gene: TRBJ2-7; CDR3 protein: CASSLSSIHEQYF
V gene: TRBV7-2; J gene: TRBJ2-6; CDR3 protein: CASSFNSGANVLTF
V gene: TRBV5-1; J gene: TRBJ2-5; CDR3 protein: CASSELAQETQYF
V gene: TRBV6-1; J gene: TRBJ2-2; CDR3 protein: CASSSGTVLSGELFF
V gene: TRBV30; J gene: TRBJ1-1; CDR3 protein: CAWSVLGPTEAFF
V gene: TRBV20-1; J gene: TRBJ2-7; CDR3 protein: CSATRQPEQYF
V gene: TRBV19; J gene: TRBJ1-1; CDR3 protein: CASRPSTQGVRTEAFF
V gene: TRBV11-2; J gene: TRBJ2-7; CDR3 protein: CASSLDPSGQSYEQYF
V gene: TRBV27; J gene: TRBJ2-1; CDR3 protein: CASSLGGGHEQFF
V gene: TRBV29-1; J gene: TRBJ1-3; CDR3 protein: CSVADRSGNTIYF
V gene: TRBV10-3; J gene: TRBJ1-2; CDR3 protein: CAISEQLLLYGYTF
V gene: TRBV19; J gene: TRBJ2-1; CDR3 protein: CASSLGTSGIPDPYNEQFF
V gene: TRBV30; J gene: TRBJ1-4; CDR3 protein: CAWSPEGFAGTGHEKLFF
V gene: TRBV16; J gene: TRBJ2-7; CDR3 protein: CASGTGGYEQYF
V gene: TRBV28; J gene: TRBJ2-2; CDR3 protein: CASLSPGWDTGELFF
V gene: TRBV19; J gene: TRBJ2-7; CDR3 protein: CASSQQGVTSYEQYF
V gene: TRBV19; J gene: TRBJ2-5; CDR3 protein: CASSTTGEETQYF
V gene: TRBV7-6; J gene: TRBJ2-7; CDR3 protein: CASSSTGGGNRQYF
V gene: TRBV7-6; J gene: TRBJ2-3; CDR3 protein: CASSLVWGSPDTQYF
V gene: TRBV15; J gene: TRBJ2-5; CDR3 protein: CATSRGGPQETQYF
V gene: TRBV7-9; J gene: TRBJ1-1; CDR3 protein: CASSLYLGNTEAFF
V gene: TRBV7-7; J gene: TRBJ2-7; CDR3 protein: CASSLELGDVQYF
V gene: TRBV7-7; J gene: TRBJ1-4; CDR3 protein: CASSPGRDRNEKLFF
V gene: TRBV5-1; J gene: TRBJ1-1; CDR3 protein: CASSPQTSRGTEAFF
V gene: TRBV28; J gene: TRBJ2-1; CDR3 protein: CASSRGTSGMGYNEQFF
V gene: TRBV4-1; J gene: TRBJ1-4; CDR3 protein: CASSQRPGRRGKLFF
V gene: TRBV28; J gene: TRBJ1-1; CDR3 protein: CASRPSGHDTEAFF
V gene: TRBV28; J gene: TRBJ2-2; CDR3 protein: CASRGALNTGELFF
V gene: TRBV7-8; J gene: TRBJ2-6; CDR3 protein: CAIPAGLTGANVLTF
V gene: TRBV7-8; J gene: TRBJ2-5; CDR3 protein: CASSLVAETQYF
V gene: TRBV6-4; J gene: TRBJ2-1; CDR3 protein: CASSVGTSGNNEQFF
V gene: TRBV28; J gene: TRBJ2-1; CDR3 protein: CASLSLDNEQFF
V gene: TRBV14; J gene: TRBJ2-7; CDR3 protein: CASSQGQGAYEQYF
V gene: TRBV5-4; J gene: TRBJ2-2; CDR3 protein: CASSRGGTGTTGELFF
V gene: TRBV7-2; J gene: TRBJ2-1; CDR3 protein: CASRSLTGFHEQFF
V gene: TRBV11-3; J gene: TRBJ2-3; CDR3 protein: CASSHRTSTDTQYF
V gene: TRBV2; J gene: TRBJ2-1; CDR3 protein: CASRTTGNEQFF
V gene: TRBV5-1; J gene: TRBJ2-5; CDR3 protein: CASRRLAEQETQYF